The source of this T cell receptor beta chain is a study of T cell responses to AZD1222 COVID-19 vaccine. General study points: Spike-specific TCR breadth and depth both grew after two AZD1222 doses. It was only 6 or 7 AZD1222 recipients who were seropositive at baseline. Of spike-specific TCRs, nearly half reportedly target regions left unmutated in variants.

Assay: immunoSEQ multiplex PCR; the TCRdb copy retains only in-frame clones and omits some. The table lists around 140,000 clones, just under 95% of them singletons. There are 13 residues in the CDR3. V was cut by 2 bases and J by 2 bases, with 6 bases left in between. Germline assignment: CDR1 LNHDA and CDR2 SQIVND (reference sequence). With respect to this clone: As yet, its antigen is unknown.

This sequence joins TRBV19 and TRBJ1-1; D is ambiguous. The source of this sequence is an adult who had recovered from COVID-19. This material consisted of peripheral blood, taken after recovery from COVID-19. CDR3 coding DNA: TGTGCCAGTAGTATAAGGATCAACACTGAAGCTTTCTTT. Translation gives CASSIRINTEAFF.